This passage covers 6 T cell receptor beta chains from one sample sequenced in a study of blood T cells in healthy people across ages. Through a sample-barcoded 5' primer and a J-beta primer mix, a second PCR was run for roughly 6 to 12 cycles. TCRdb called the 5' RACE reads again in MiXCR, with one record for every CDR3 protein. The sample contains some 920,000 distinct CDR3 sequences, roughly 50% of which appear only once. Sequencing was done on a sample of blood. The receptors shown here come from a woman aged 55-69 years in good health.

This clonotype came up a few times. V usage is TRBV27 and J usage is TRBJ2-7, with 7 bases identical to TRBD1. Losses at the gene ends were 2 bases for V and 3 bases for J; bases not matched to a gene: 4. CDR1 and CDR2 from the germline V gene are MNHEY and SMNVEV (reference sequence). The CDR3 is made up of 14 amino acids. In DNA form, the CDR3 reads TGTGCCAGCAGTTTAGGACAGGCCGGCTACGAGCAGTACTTC. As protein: CASSLGQAGYEQYF.

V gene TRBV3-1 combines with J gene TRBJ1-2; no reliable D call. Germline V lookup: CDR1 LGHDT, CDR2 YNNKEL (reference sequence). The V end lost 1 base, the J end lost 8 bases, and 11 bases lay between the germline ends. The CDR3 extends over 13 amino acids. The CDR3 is CASSQVPRGGYTF. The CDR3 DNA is TGTGCCAGCAGCCAAGTACCCCGTGGAGGCTACACCTTC.

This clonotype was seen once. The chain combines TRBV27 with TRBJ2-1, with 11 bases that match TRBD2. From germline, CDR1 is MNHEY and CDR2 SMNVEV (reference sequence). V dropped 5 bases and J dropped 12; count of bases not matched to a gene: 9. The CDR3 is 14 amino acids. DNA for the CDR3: TGTGCCAGCAGTGTTGACCTAGCGGGAGGTCGGCAGTTCTTC. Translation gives CASSVDLAGGRQFF.

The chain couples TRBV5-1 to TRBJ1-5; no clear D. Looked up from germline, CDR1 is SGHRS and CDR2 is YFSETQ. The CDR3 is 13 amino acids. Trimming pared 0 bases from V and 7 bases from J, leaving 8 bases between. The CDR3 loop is CASSLGCGQPQHF. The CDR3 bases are TGCGCCAGCAGCTTGGGGTGCGGGCAGCCCCAGCATTTT.

CDR3 residues: CASSWRGRTEAFF. CDR3 nucleotide sequence: TGTGCCAGCAGCTGGAGAGGGCGCACTGAAGCTTTCTTT. The J gene is TRBJ1-1, the V gene TRBV7-2; D uncertain. Trimming stripped 4 bases from V and 4 bases from J, with 10 bases between. Germline lookup yields CDR1 SGHTA and CDR2 FQGNSA. CDR3 length equals 13 residues.

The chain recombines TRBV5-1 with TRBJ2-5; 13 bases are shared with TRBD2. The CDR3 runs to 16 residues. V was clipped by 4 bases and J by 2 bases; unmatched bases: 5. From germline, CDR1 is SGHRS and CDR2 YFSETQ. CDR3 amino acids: CASSQGLAGIQETQYF. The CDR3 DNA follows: TGCGCCAGCAGCCAGGGACTAGCGGGGATTCAAGAGACCCAGTACTTC.